These T cell receptor beta chains were read from a single sample in a study of Ad26.COV2.S vaccination and SARS-CoV-2 variants. Libraries were prepared by immunoSEQ multiplex PCR; TCRdb keeps only in-frame clonotypes and omits some of them. The data show 300,000 to 400,000 clones, around 85% seen once. The sample was peripheral blood, taken in a trial of Ad26.COV2.S vaccine versus placebo. The receptors shown here come from a person between 18 and 59 years old who received the Ad26.COV2.S COVID-19 vaccine or a placebo. CDR3s include the opening cysteine and the closing phenylalanine or tryptophan. Fields, in order: D gene, J gene, clone size, V gene, CDR3 protein, CDR3 DNA. The D gene is left open where the match is weak. The size entry is marked missing in some rows and otherwise reads once, few, many or a size class.

TRBD1 | TRBJ1-6 | once | TRBV28 | CASSIGTGLSYNSPLHF | TGTGCCAGCAGTATCGGGACAGGTCTATCCTATAATTCACCCCTCCACTTT
- | TRBJ2-3 | - | TRBV5-4 | CASSKGGGTDTQYF | TGTGCCAGTTCGAAAGGGGGGGGCACAGATACGCAGTATTTT
TRBD1 | TRBJ1-4 | - | TRBV18 | CASSRDRGEEKLFF | TGTGCCAGCTCACGGGACAGGGGAGAGGAAAAACTGTTTTTT
- | TRBJ2-5 | - | TRBV5-8 | CASSGGTSRETQYF | TGTGCCAGCAGCGGAGGGACCTCTCGAGAGACCCAGTACTTC
- | TRBJ2-2 | - | TRBV24-1 | CATSDWTANTGELFF | TGTGCCACCAGTGATTGGACAGCGAACACCGGGGAGCTGTTTTTT
- | TRBJ2-2 | - | TRBV11-2 | CASSLINTGELFF | TGTGCCAGCAGCCTTATTAACACCGGGGAGCTGTTTTTT
- | TRBJ2-7 | - | TRBV4-1 | CASSQQDHYEQYF | TGCGCCAGCAGCCAACAGGACCACTACGAGCAGTACTTC
- | TRBJ1-2 | - | TRBV11-3 | CASTNTGAENGYTF | TGTGCCAGCACCAATACGGGGGCGGAAAATGGCTACACCTTC
- | TRBJ2-7 | - | TRBV11-3 | CASSFNRGAEQYF | TGTGCCAGCAGCTTTAATCGGGGAGCCGAGCAGTACTTC
- | TRBJ1-4 | - | TRBV7-8 | CASSLMAPNEKLFF | TGTGCCAGCAGCTTAATGGCCCCAAATGAAAAACTGTTTTTT
- | TRBJ2-1 | - | TRBV5-1 | CASSPLPGTSYNEQFF | TGCGCCAGCAGCCCCTTGCCGGGAACGTCGTACAATGAGCAGTTCTTC
- | TRBJ2-7 | - | TRBV21-1 | CASSKAVATYEQYF | TGTGCCAGCAGCAAAGCGGTCGCCACCTACGAGCAGTACTTC
TRBD1 | TRBJ1-1 | - | TRBV6-5 | CASSYMGDRGQLEAFF | TGTGCCAGCAGTTACATGGGGGACAGGGGGCAATTGGAAGCTTTCTTT
TRBD1 | TRBJ1-1 | - | TRBV10-3 | CAISERGGGEAFF | TGTGCCATCAGTGAGAGGGGAGGGGGCGAAGCTTTCTTT
TRBD1 | TRBJ2-7 | - | TRBV28 | CASSLSTAGGPYEQYF | TGTGCCAGCAGTTTATCCACGGCAGGGGGTCCCTACGAGCAGTACTTC
TRBD1 | TRBJ1-2 | - | TRBV6-5 | CASSPDRNYGYTF | TGTGCCAGCAGCCCGGACAGGAACTATGGCTACACCTTC
- | TRBJ2-2 | once | TRBV4-1 | CASSRADNTGELFF | TGCGCCAGCAGCCGGGCCGACAACACCGGGGAGCTGTTTTTT
- | TRBJ1-2 | - | TRBV30 | CAWSAGTVYGYTF | TGTGCCTGGAGTGCCGGGACTGTTTATGGCTACACCTTC
TRBD1 | TRBJ2-7 | - | TRBV4-1 | CASSPRQGMDEQYF | TGCGCCAGCAGCCCACGACAGGGGATGGACGAGCAGTACTTC
- | TRBJ1-1 | few | TRBV28 | CASTGDTEIVFF | TGTGCCAGCACCGGGGACACCGAAATAGTTTTCTTT
- | TRBJ2-3 | - | TRBV7-9 | CASSPRTQPVTDTQYF | TGTGCCAGCAGCCCCCGGACACAGCCCGTCACAGATACGCAGTATTTT
- | TRBJ2-2 | once | TRBV10-3 | CAISGTDPNTGELFF | TGTGCCATCAGTGGAACAGACCCGAACACCGGGGAGCTGTTTTTT
- | TRBJ1-5 | - | TRBV29-1 | CSAGTPNQPQHF | TGCAGCGCCGGGACACCCAATCAGCCCCAGCATTTT
- | TRBJ1-2 | - | TRBV2 | CASRRDSTNYGYTF | TGTGCCAGCAGGAGGGACTCCACTAACTATGGCTACACCTTC
TRBD2 | TRBJ2-3 | - | TRBV10-3 | CAIAPSGGTDTQYF | TGTGCCATAGCCCCTAGCGGGGGCACAGATACGCAGTATTTT
TRBD2 | TRBJ2-1 | - | TRBV10-3 | CAITSTSDLDNEQFF | TGTGCCATCACCTCGACTAGCGACCTCGACAATGAGCAGTTCTTC
- | TRBJ2-1 | - | TRBV7-2 | CASSPIRDNYNEQFF | TGTGCCAGCAGCCCAATTAGGGACAACTACAATGAGCAGTTCTTC
- | TRBJ2-7 | - | TRBV11-2 | CASSPLNRASSYEQYF | TGTGCCAGCAGCCCACTGAACAGGGCTAGCTCCTACGAGCAGTACTTC
- | TRBJ1-2 | - | TRBV28 | CASSSPGQGLDYGYTF | TGTGCCAGCAGTTCTCCGGGCCAAGGGTTGGACTATGGCTACACCTTC
- | TRBJ1-1 | - | TRBV5-6 | CASSLVGADTEAFF | TGTGCCAGCAGCTTGGTAGGGGCTGACACTGAAGCTTTCTTT
- | TRBJ2-2 | - | TRBV11-2 | CASSLPGQHTGELFF | TGTGCCAGCAGCTTACCCGGTCAACACACCGGGGAGCTGTTTTTT
- | TRBJ1-6 | few | TRBV5-4 | CASSFVGSNSPLHF | TGTGCCAGCAGCTTCGTAGGAAGCAATTCACCCCTCCACTTT